Listed here is a single T cell receptor beta chain. Its antigen is still unknown. The CDR3 has 14 amino acids. The V and J ends lost 8 bases and 5 bases, in that order; junction bases with no gene match: 9. In germline, CDR1 is SEHNR, CDR2 FQNEAQ (reference sequence). Generation of TCR beta libraries employed quantitative 5'-RACE incorporating molecular barcodes. A single record per CDR3 protein comes from TCRdb applying MiXCR to the 5' RACE reads. This sample has more than 600,000 distinct CDR3 sequences, with around 20% found just once. The sample comes from a study of CD8 T cells in ankylosing spondylitis. Study observations and caveats: Blood from ankylosing spondylitis patients appeared to carry a characteristic roughly eight-variant TCR beta motif. Clones linked with disease were CD8+ and fairly uncommon in the peripheral blood.

Sequences were obtained from blood, either unsorted or a sorted T cell fraction (not recorded which). The V and J genes are TRBV7-9 and TRBJ2-5; 9 bases match TRBD2. This TCR derives from a male donor with ankylosing spondylitis. CDR3 sequence (DNA): TGTGCCAGCGGCATAGCGGGAGAATGGGAGACCCAGTACTTC. Its protein product is CASGIAGEWETQYF.